A single sample is the source of the 20 T cell receptor beta chains below, sequenced in a study of CD8+ T cells in alopecia areata (dated by TCRdb to the late 2010s). Pooled mouse cutaneous lymph node cells were stained for CD4, CD8alpha, NKG2D, NKG2ACE and other markers and were then sorted on a BD Influx. The library was produced with the immunoSEQ multiplex PCR assay. For TCR sequencing, RNA was extracted from every sample and reverse transcribed into cDNA to serve as template. In TCRdb, the immuneACCESS table is reduced to in-frame sequences with V and J assigned. These tables do not hold every clone; where another copy was compared, an unresolved V gene accounts for under half, and the others remain unexplained. The table puts under 350,000 clones in this sample, none counted just once. The ten largest clones add up to about 1.2% of the sample. The sample consisted of CD4+ T cells sorted from a lymph node. The receptors shown here come from a C3H/HeJ mouse with alopecia areata. The haplotype of this strain at the MHC is H2-k.

As to this clone: Germline and genes: mouse. The read stops 4 residues short of the end of the CDR3; the missing end is completed from the germline J gene. Other DNA sequences in this specimen translate into the identical CDR3. This sequence joins TRBV5 and TRBJ2-7; possibly TRBD1 for D (6 bases). V was trimmed by 3 bases and J by 2 bases, leaving 8 bases between them. The CDR3 covers 13 residues. CDR1 is LGHNA, CDR2 YNLKQL, per germline (reference sequence). The covered CDR3 bases are TGTGCCAGCAGCCAGGACAGAACCTAT. Translated: CASSQDRTY. The CDR3 in its entirety is CASSQDRTYEQYF.

A few counts support this clone. Mouse gene names and germline throughout. Coverage ceases 4 residues before the CDR3 finishes, and the germline J gene fills in the end. This chain uses TRBV17 with TRBJ2-1; 9 bases match TRBD1. The CDR3 is made up of 14 amino acids. J was trimmed by 3 bases and V by 7 bases; bases with no gene match: 4. Germline assignment: CDR1 MNHDT and CDR2 YYDKIL. The DNA read from the CDR3 is TGTGCTAGCAATCCGGACAGGGGCTATGCT. Its protein is CASNPDRGYA. The CDR3 reads in full as CASNPDRGYAEQFF.

This clone was counted between two and nine times. All gene names here are mouse names. The read ends 4 residues early relative to the CDR3; the germline J gene fills the gap. The chain employs TRBV19 and TRBJ2-4; the match to TRBD2 covers 8 bases. V shed 2 bases and J 0 bases; nucleotides not matched to a gene: 5. The CDR3 has 16 residues. CDR1 is FNHDT and CDR2 is SITEND in the germline V gene (reference sequence). The sequenced part of the CDR3 DNA is TGTGCCAGCAGTATGCACTGGGGGCCTAGTCAAAAC. It translates to CASSMHWGPSQN. The full-length CDR3 reads as CASSMHWGPSQNTLYF.

This clone was recorded a few times. The genes and germline here are from mouse. The read comes to an end 4 residues before the CDR3 does, leaving the germline J gene to fill in the end. Within the sample, other DNA sequences also encode this same CDR3. This sequence joins TRBV19 and TRBJ2-3, with TRBD2 as a possible D gene (7 bases). Germline CDR1 reads FNHDT; CDR2 reads SITEND (reference sequence). V lost 4 bases and J lost 1, with 10 bases in between. The CDR3 is 14 residues long. CDR3 protein: CASSQGGGAETLYF. Partial CDR3 DNA: TGTGCCAGCAGTCAAGGGGGGGGTGCAGAA.

This clone has a count of ten or more. The listed genes are named as in mouse. The read comes to an end 4 residues before the CDR3 does, leaving the germline J gene to fill in the end. Other DNA sequences within the sample encode an identical CDR3. The chain couples TRBV1 to TRBJ2-1; D is unclear. In germline, CDR1 is NSQYPW, CDR2 LRSPGD (reference sequence). The CDR3 is 11 amino acids. V gave up 3 bases and J gave up 6 bases, with 3 bases separating them. CDR3 DNA (partial): TGCACCTGCAGTGCTGTTGCT. Encoded protein: CTCSAVA. The CDR3 in full is CTCSAVAEQFF.

As concerns this clone: Gene names are mouse gene names. Sequencing ends 4 residues short of the CDR3 end; the germline J gene provides the rest. V and J are TRBV5 and TRBJ2-5; no clear D. CDR3 length: 11 residues. Germline values: CDR1 LGHNA, CDR2 YNLKQL (reference sequence). The part of the CDR3 DNA that was read is TGTGCCAGCAGCCAATTTGAC. Protein: CASSQFD. The CDR3 in its entirety is CASSQFDTQYF.

This clone appeared a few times. The listed genes are named as in mouse. The read ends 4 residues early relative to the CDR3; the germline J gene fills the gap. This rearrangement joins TRBV14 to TRBJ1-2, with 7 nucleotides matching TRBD1. In germline, CDR1 is SGHDT, CDR2 FRDEAV. Germline trimming cut 1 base from V and 4 bases from J; bases unmatched to any gene: 7. The CDR3 covers 15 residues. The CDR3 bases that were read are TGTGCCAGCAGTTTCCCAGGGGGAAAAGGCTCC. It is translated as CASSFPGGKGS. The whole CDR3 is CASSFPGGKGSDYTF.

Turning to this clone: Germline and genes: mouse. The CDR3 goes on 4 residues after the read ends, and that part is filled in from the germline J gene. At the DNA level, this CDR3 is encoded by other sequences in the same sample as well. The chain employs TRBV31 and TRBJ2-2, with 11 bases identical to TRBD2. The CDR3 consists of 15 residues. The trim removed 3 bases at V and 2 bases at J, leaving 2 bases unmatched. Germline CDR1 is GKSSPN and CDR2 is SITVG. The CDR3 bases that were read are TGTGCCTGGAGGCGGACTGGGGGGAACACCGGG. As protein: CAWRRTGGNTG. The complete CDR3 protein is CAWRRTGGNTGQLYF.

This clone has only a few counts. These gene names are mouse names. The read ends 4 residues shy of where the CDR3 ends; the end is completed using the germline J gene. The rearrangement uses TRBV13-2 and TRBJ1-2, with D tentatively TRBD1 (6 bases). The germline gives CDR1 NNHNN, CDR2 SYGAGS (reference sequence). This CDR3 comprises 13 residues. Trimming stripped 6 bases from V and 2 bases from J, with 11 bases between. CDR3 protein: CASAAGVNSDYTF. Incomplete CDR3 DNA: TGTGCCAGCGCTGCAGGGGTGAACTCC.

This clone was picked up a small number of times. Gene names follow the mouse nomenclature. Read coverage stops 4 residues before the CDR3 terminus; the germline J gene supplies the remainder. The sample holds other DNA sequences that translate to the same CDR3. The chain combines TRBV1 with TRBJ2-2; 8 nucleotides match TRBD1. The CDR3 sequence is 15 residues long. V trimming: 3 bases; J trimming: 3 bases; junction bases outside the gene matches: 3. In germline, CDR1 is NSQYPW, CDR2 LRSPGD (reference sequence). The covered CDR3 bases are TGCACCTGCAGTGCCCAGGGGGCCGACACCGGG. It translates to CTCSAQGADTG. In full, the CDR3 is CTCSAQGADTGQLYF.

A word on this clone: The genes are named according to mouse. The CDR3 is cut off 4 residues early in the read; its end comes from the germline J gene. This sequence joins TRBV1 and TRBJ2-1; no clear D gene. This CDR3 has 14 residues. Trimming removed 6 bases at V and 0 bases at J, with 9 bases between. Germline CDR1 and CDR2: NSQYPW and LRSPGD (reference sequence). CDR3 amino acids: CTCSTVSNYAEQFF. The covered CDR3 bases are TGCACCTGCAGCACAGTCTCTAACTATGCT.

Comments on this clone: The gene names given are mouse names. The missing CDR3 end, 4 residues past where the read stops, is filled in from the germline J gene. The chain recombines TRBV17 with TRBJ2-7; TRBD2 matches at 10 bases. Germline V lookup: CDR1 MNHDT, CDR2 YYDKIL. The CDR3 is 12 residues long. CDR3 loop: CASSGLGDEQYF. The part of the CDR3 DNA that was read is TGTGCTAGCAGTGGACTGGGGGAT.

This clone was detected only a few times. Gene names refer to mouse genes. The CDR3 end lies 4 residues beyond the end of the read and is filled in from the germline J gene. V is TRBV1 and J is TRBJ2-5; D ambiguous. From germline, CDR1 is NSQYPW and CDR2 LRSPGD (reference sequence). The CDR3 runs to 15 residues. The CDR3 region is CTCSADRTATDTQYF. Incomplete CDR3 DNA: TGCACCTGCAGTGCAGATAGAACAGCAACGGAC.

This clone has a handful of counts. Gene names follow the mouse nomenclature. The CDR3 extends 4 residues past the end of the read, so its final part is completed from the germline J gene. The V gene is TRBV1, the J gene TRBJ2-1; D remains unclear. Trimming took 4 bases from V and 0 from J, leaving 7 bases between them. Germline loops: CDR1 NSQYPW, CDR2 LRSPGD (reference sequence). The CDR3 contains 14 residues. CDR3 region: CTCSGNNNYAEQFF. The sequenced CDR3 bases are TGCACCTGCAGTGGAAACAATAACTATGCT.

This clone was counted only a few times. The genes and germline here are from mouse. The read finishes 4 residues shy of the CDR3 end, and the germline J gene is used to complete it. The gene calls are TRBV1 and TRBJ2-7; 12 bases agree with TRBD2. This CDR3 comprises 16 residues. From germline, CDR1 is NSQYPW and CDR2 LRSPGD (reference sequence). J gave up 3 bases and V 1 base, and 4 bases lay outside the gene matches. The CDR3 bases that were read are TGCACCTGCAGTGCAGCCGGGACTGGGGGGTACTAT. Its protein is CTCSAAGTGGYY. The complete CDR3 protein is CTCSAAGTGGYYEQYF.

Worth noting for this clone: The gene names given are mouse names. The sequence runs out 4 residues before the end of the CDR3; the remainder is reconstructed from the germline J gene. The chain recombines TRBV13-2 with TRBJ1-1, with 11 bases lining up with TRBD1. Germline V CDR1 and CDR2: NNHNN, SYGAGS (reference sequence). CDR3 length: 16 amino acids. The CDR3 here is CASGDGARDRGREVFF. The part of the CDR3 DNA that was read is TGTGCCAGCGGTGATGGAGCACGGGACAGGGGGAGA.

This clone was counted ten times or more. Each gene name is a mouse one. The read halts 4 residues ahead of the CDR3 end, with the missing end drawn from the germline J gene. Other DNA sequences in this sample translate to the same CDR3. The V call is TRBV1, the J call TRBJ2-3; 7 bases fit TRBD2. Unmatched junction bases numbered 1, after V lost 4 bases and J lost 0 bases. CDR3 size: 14 residues. Germline V CDR1 and CDR2: NSQYPW, LRSPGD (reference sequence). The sequenced part of the CDR3 DNA is TGCACCTGCAGTGGACTGGGTAGTGCAGAA. It yields the protein CTCSGLGSAE. The whole CDR3 region reads CTCSGLGSAETLYF.

A word on this clone: Gene names are mouse gene names. The missing CDR3 end, 4 residues past where the read stops, is filled in from the germline J gene. This sample includes further DNA sequences coding for the same CDR3. V usage is TRBV13-1 and J usage is TRBJ2-1, with 10 bases matching TRBD2. CDR3 length equals 16 residues. Germline trimming cut 0 bases from V and 3 bases from J; bases unmatched to any gene: 3. Germline CDR1 is NSHNY and CDR2 is SYGAGN. The CDR3 loop reads CASSDALGGLYAEQFF. Partial CDR3 DNA: TGTGCCAGCAGTGATGCCCTGGGGGGGCTCTATGCT.

About this clone: Gene names and germline refer to mouse. The read gets to within 4 residues of the CDR3 end, and the germline J gene fills in the rest. The chain is built from TRBV17 and TRBJ1-1, with 8 bases identical to TRBD1. The CDR3 runs 15 residues. Germline-derived CDR1 and CDR2 are MNHDT and YYDKIL. V lost 2 bases and J lost 0; bases outside the gene matches: 2. The CDR3 reads CASSRTTGANTEVFF. The part of the CDR3 DNA that was read is TGTGCTAGCAGTAGAACGACAGGGGCAAACACA.

A word on this clone: Gene names follow the mouse nomenclature. The sequenced fragment ends 4 residues before the CDR3 boundary, so the rest is inferred from the germline J gene. Other DNA sequences in the same sample also yield this CDR3. The V gene is TRBV1, the J gene TRBJ2-7; 10 bases match TRBD1. The CDR3 length is 14 residues. CDR1 is NSQYPW, CDR2 LRSPGD, per germline (reference sequence). CDR3 sequence reads: CTCSAPGQGYEQYF. The part of the CDR3 DNA that was read is TGCACCTGCAGTGCCCCGGGACAGGGGTAT.